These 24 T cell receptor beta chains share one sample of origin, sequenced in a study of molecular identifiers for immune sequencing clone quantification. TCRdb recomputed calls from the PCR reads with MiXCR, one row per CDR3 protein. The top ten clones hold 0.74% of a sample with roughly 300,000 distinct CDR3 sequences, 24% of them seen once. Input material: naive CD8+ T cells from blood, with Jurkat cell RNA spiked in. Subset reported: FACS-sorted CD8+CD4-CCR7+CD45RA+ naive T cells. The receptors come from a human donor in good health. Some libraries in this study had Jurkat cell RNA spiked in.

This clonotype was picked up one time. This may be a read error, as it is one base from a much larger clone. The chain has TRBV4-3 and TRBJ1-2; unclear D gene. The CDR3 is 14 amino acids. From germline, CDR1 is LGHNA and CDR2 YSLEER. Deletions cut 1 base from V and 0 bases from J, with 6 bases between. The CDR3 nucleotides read TGCGCCAGCAGCCAAGCTCGGACTAACTATGGCTACACCTTC. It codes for CASSQARTNYGYTF.

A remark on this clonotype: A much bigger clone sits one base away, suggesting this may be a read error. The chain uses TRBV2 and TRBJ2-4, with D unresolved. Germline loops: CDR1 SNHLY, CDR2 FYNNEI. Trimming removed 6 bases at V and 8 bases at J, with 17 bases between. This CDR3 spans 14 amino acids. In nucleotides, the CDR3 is TGTGCCAGCAGCGAGGCACCCTTGGTCCACATTCAGTACTTC. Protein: CASSEAPLVHIQYF.

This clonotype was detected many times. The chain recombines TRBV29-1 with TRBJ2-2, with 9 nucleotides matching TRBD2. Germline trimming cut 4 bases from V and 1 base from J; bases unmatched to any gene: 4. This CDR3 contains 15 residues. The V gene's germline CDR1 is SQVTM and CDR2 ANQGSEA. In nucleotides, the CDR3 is TGCAGCGTTGTTTCAGCGGGAGGGAACACCGGGGAGCTGTTTTTT. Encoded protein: CSVVSAGGNTGELFF.

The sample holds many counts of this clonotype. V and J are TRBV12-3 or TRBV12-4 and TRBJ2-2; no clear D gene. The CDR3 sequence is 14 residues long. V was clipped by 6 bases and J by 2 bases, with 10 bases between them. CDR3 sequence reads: CASSSRRNTGELFF. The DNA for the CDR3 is TGTGCCAGCAGCTCCCGACGCAACACCGGGGAGCTGTTTTTT.

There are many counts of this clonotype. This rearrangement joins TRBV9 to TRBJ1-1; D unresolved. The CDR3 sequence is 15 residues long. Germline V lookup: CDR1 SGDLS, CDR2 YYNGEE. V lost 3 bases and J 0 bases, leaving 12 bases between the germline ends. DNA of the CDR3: TGTGCCAGCAGCGGAGCGGACTTAATGAACACTGAAGCTTTCTTT. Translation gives CASSGADLMNTEAFF.

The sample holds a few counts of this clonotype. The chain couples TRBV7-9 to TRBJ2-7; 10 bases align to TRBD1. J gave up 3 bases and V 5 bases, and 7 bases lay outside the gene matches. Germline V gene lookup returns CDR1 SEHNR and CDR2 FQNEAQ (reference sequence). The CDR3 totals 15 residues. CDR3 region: CASSAGTGAFYEQYF. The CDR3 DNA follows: TGTGCCAGCAGCGCCGGGACAGGGGCCTTCTACGAGCAGTACTTC.

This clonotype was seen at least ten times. The CDR3, as DNA: TGTGCCAGCAGCTATCAGACGAACACTGAAGCTTTCTTT. Its translation: CASSYQTNTEAFF. V usage is TRBV7-9 and J usage is TRBJ1-1; D call uncertain. The CDR3 totals 13 residues. Per germline, CDR1 SEHNR and CDR2 FQNEAQ (reference sequence). Trimming pared 4 bases from V and 1 base from J, leaving 7 bases between.

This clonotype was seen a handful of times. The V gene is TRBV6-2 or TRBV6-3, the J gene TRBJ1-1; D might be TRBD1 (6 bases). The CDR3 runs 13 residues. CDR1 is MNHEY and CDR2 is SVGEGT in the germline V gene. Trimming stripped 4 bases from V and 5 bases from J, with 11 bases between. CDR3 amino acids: CASSSGVYTEAFF. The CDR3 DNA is TGTGCCAGCAGTTCAGGGGTTTATACTGAAGCTTTCTTT.

CDR3: CASSFTGTDTQYF. The CDR3 DNA reads as TGTGCCAGCAGCTTCACAGGCACAGATACGCAGTATTTT. The chain couples TRBV27 to TRBJ2-3, with D unresolved. Trimming took off 6 bases at V and 1 base at J, with 8 bases between the two ends. Germline CDR1 and CDR2: MNHEY and SMNVEV (reference sequence). CDR3 size: 13 residues.

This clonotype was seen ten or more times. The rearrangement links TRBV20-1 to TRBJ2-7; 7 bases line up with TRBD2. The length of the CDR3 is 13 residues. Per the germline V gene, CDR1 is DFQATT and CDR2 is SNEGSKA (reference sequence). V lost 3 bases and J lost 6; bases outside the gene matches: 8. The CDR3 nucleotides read TGCAGTGCTAGTGACGGACTAGAAGTCGAGCAGTACTTC. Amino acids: CSASDGLEVEQYF.

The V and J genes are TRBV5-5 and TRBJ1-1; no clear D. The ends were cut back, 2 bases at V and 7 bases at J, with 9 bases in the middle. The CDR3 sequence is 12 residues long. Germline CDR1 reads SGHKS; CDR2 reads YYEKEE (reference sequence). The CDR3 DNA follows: TGTGCCAGCAGCTTTTTTGTTGATGAAGCTTTCTTT. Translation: CASSFFVDEAFF.

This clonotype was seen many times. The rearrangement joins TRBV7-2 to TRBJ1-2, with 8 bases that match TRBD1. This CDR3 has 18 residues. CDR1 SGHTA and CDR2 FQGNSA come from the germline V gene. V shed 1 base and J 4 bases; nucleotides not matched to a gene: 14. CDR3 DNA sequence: TGTGCCAGCAGCTTAGTGGTCGCGATGGGGGACAGGTCCTATGGCTACACCTTC. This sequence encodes CASSLVVAMGDRSYGYTF.

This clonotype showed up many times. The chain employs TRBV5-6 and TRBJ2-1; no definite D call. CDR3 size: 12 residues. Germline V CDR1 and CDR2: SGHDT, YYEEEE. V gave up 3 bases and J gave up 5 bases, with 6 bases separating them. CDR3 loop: CASSSQNNEQFF. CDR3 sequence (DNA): TGTGCCAGCAGCTCCCAGAACAATGAGCAGTTCTTC.

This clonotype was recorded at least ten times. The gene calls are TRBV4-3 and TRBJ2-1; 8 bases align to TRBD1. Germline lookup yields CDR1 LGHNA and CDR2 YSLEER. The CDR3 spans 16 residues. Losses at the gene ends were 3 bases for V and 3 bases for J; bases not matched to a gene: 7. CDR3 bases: TGCGCCAGCAGCCAGAATGCGGGACAGGTCTACAATGAGCAGTTCTTC. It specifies CASSQNAGQVYNEQFF.

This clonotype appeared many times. The CDR3 reads CASSSRVRDRGRPYEQYF. CDR3 DNA sequence: TGTGCCAGCAGCTCAAGGGTCCGGGACAGGGGTCGACCCTACGAGCAGTACTTC. The chain employs TRBV7-9 and TRBJ2-7; 10 positions match TRBD1. CDR1 and CDR2 from the germline V gene are SEHNR and FQNEAQ (reference sequence). Germline trimming cut 4 bases from V and 2 bases from J; bases unmatched to any gene: 14. The CDR3 covers 18 residues. Full variable domain (rest looked up from reference TRBV7-9 and TRBJ2-7): DTGVSQNPRHKITKRGQNVTFRCDPISEHNRLYWYRQTLGQGPEFLTYFQNEAQLEKSRLLSDRFSAERPKGSFSTLEIQRTEQGDSAMYLCASSSRVRDRGRPYEQYFGPGTRLTVT.

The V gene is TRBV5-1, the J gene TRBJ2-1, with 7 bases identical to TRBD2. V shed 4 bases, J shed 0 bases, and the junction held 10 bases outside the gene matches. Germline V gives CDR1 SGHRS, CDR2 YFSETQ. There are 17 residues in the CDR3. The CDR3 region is CASSPGWGGSSYNEQFF. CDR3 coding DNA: TGCGCCAGCAGCCCTGGCTGGGGCGGGAGCTCCTACAATGAGCAGTTCTTC.

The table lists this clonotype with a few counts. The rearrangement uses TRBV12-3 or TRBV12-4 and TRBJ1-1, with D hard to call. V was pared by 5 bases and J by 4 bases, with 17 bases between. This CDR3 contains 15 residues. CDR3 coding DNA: TGTGCCAGCAGTGATCTCTGGGGTTGGGGCACTGAAGCTTTCTTT. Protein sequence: CASSDLWGWGTEAFF.

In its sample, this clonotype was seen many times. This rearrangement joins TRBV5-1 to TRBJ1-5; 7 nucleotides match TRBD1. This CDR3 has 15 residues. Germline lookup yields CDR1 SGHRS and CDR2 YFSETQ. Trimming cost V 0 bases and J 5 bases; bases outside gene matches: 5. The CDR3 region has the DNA TGCGCCAGCAGCTTGGGACAGGGCTTAGATCAGCCCCAGCATTTT. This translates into CASSLGQGLDQPQHF.

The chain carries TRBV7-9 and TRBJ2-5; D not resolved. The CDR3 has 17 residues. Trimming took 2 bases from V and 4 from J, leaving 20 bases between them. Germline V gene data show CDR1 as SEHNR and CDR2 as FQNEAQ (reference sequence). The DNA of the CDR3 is TGTGCCAGCAGCTTACTGCCCCCCCGCCCAGACCGAGAGACCCAGTACTTC. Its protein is CASSLLPPRPDRETQYF.

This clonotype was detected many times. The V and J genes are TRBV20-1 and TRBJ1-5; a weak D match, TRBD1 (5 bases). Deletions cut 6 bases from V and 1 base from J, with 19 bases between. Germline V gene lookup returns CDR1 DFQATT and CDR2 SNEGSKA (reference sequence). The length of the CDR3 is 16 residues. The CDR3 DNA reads TGCAGTGCCAAAGGGTGGGGGACTCCAAGCAATCAGCCCCAGCATTTT. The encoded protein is CSAKGWGTPSNQPQHF.

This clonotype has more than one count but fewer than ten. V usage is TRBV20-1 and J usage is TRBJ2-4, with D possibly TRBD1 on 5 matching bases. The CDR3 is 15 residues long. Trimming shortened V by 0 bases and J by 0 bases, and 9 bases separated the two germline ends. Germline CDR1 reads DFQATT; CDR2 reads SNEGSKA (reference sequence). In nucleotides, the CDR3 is TGCAGTGCTAGAGATGAAGGGGCAGCCAAAAACATTCAGTACTTC. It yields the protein CSARDEGAAKNIQYF.

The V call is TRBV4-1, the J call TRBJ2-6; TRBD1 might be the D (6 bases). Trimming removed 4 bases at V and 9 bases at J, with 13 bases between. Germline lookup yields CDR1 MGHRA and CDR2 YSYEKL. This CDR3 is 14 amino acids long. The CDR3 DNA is TGCGCCAGCAGCCCCAGGGGACACCACAACGTCCTGACTTTC. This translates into CASSPRGHHNVLTF.

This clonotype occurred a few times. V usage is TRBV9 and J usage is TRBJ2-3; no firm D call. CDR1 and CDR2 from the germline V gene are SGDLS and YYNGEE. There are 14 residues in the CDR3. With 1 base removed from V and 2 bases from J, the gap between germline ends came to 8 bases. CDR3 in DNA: TGTGCCAGCAGCGTATGGGTAGACACAGATACGCAGTATTTT. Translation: CASSVWVDTDTQYF.

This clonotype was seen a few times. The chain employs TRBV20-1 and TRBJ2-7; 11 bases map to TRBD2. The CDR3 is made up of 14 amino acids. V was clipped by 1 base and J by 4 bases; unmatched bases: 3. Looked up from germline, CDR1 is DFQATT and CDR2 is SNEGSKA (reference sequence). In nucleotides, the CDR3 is TGCAGTGCTAGAGCGCCTAGCGGGGGGTACGAGCAGTACTTC. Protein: CSARAPSGGYEQYF.